A single T cell receptor (beta chain) is shown here with its context. Sequenced by immunoSEQ multiplex PCR; TCRdb stores in-frame clones only, minus some. The sample lists just over 150,000 clones; roughly 80% were seen once. CDR1 and CDR2 (germline): KGHDR, SFDVKD. The CDR3 has 12 amino acids. Trimming pared 5 bases from V and 4 bases from J, leaving 7 bases between. Seattle's enrolled individuals joined amid active infection and were then monitored longitudinally. The data were obtained in a study of blood T cell repertoires in COVID-19. Study-wide context: In each case, the material was cDNA or gDNA derived from T cells, B-cell-depleted T cells, or PBMCs.

This sequence originates from a middle-aged woman with COVID-19, enrolled during active disease. The chain combines TRBV24-1 with TRBJ1-2; no reliable D call. Input material: peripheral blood. Here the CDR3 DNA reads TGTGCCACCAGTGCACGAGGCTATGGCTACACCTTC. Translating it yields CATSARGYGYTF.